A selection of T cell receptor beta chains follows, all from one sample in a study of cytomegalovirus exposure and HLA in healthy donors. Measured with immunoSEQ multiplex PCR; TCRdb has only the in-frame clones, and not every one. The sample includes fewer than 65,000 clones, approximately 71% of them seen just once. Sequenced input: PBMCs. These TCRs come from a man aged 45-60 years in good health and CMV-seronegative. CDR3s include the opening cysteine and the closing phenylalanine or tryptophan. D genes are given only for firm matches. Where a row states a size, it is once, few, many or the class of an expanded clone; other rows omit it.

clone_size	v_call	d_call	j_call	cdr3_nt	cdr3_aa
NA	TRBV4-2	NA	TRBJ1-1	TGTGCCAGCAGCCAAGACCCTCGAGGGCGGGCCCGTGAAGCTTTCTTC	CASSQDPRGRAREAFF
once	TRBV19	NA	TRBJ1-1	TGTGCCAGTAGTATTGGGCAGAGGAACACTGAAGCTTTCTTT	CASSIGQRNTEAFF
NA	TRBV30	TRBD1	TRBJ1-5	TGTGCCTGGAGCGGGGACAGGGGGTTAGGTGGTAGCAATCAGCCCCAGCATTTT	CAWSGDRGLGGSNQPQHF
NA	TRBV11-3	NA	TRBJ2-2	TGTGCCAGCAGCCGCACCGGGGAGCTGTTTTTT	CASSRTGELFF
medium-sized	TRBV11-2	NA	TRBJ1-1	TGTGCCAGCAGCTTAGATCGGGCGGGAAGGGTGAACACTGAAGCTTTCTTT	CASSLDRAGRVNTEAFF
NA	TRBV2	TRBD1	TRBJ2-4	TGTGCCAGCAGCGGGGACAGTGGAGCCAAAAACATTCAGTACTTC	CASSGDSGAKNIQYF
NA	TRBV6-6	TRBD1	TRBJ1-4	TGTGCCAGCAGTTACAGGGGGCGCCCGGACGAAAAACTGTTTTTT	CASSYRGRPDEKLFF
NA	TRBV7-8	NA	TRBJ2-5	TGTGCCAGCAGCGACCGGGACCGGGGGGAGACCCAGTACTTC	CASSDRDRGETQYF
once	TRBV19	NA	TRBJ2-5	TGTGCCAGTAGTGCCTCTCGGGGAGAGACCCAGTACTTC	CASSASRGETQYF
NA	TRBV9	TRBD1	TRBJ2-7	TGTGCCAGCAGCGTAGAAGGACAGGCCTACTACGAGCAGTACTTC	CASSVEGQAYYEQYF
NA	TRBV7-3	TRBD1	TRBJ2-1	TGTGCCAGCAGCTTAACCTCGGGACAGGTCAATGAGCAGTTCTTC	CASSLTSGQVNEQFF
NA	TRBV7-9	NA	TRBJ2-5	TGTGCCAGCAGCCCCCTCCGGCAGGGGAGAACCAGGAGTCAAGAGACCCAGTACTTC	CASSPLRQGRTRSQETQYF
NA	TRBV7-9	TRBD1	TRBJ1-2	TGTGCCAGCAGCTTAGTAGGGACAGGCCCCTATGGCTACACCTTC	CASSLVGTGPYGYTF
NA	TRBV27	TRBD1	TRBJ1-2	TGTGCCAGCAGTTCCGGGGACAGTAACTATGGCTACACCTTC	CASSSGDSNYGYTF
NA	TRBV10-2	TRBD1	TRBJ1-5	TGCGCCAGCCTCCACGGAGGACAGGGGGACAATCAGCCCCAGCATTTT	CASLHGGQGDNQPQHF
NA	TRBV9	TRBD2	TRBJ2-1	TGTGCCAGCAGCGTAGACGGGACTAGTCTCCGCAATGAGCAGTTCTTC	CASSVDGTSLRNEQFF
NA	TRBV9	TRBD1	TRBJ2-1	TGTGCCAGCAGCGGCCTCGGGACAGGGGGCGGAAATGAGCAGTTCTTC	CASSGLGTGGGNEQFF
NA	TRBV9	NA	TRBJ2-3	TGTGCCAGCAGCACCACGGCGCAGGGTCTCACAGATACGCAGTATTTT	CASSTTAQGLTDTQYF
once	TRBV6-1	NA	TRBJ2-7	TGTGCTTTTTTCAAGCAGAAGGCGGCATACGAGCAGTACTTC	CAFFKQKAAYEQYF
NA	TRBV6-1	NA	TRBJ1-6	TGTGCCAGCAGTGCCTTGACAGGTTATAATTCACCCCTCCACTTT	CASSALTGYNSPLHF
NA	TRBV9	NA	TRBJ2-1	TGTGCCAGCAGCGGGCGTACCGGGCGGGCGTGGGCCTACAATGAGCAGTTCTTC	CASSGRTGRAWAYNEQFF
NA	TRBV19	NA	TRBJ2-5	TGTGCCAGTGACCCGGGATCAGCAACGCAGACCCAGTACTTC	CASDPGSATQTQYF
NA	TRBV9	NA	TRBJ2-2	TGTGCCAGCAGGCGAGGGAGGACCGGGGAGCTGTTTTTT	CASRRGRTGELFF
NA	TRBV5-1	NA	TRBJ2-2	TGCGCCAGCAAGGTCACCCCGGACAGATACACCGGGGAGCTGTTTTTT	CASKVTPDRYTGELFF
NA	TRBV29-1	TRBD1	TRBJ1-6	TGCAGCGTCGGGACAGGAGGACCCCTCCACTTT	CSVGTGGPLHF
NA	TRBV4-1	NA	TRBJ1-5	TGCGCCAGCAGCCAATTTGGGGGGGCGCGGCAGCCCCAGCATTTT	CASSQFGGARQPQHF
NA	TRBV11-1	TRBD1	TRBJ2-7	TGTGCCAGCAGCTATGCCGGGACAGTCTACGAGCAGTACTTC	CASSYAGTVYEQYF
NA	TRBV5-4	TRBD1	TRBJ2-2	TGTGCCAGCAGCTTGGCCGGGACAGGGGGCGGCGGGGAGCTGTTTTTT	CASSLAGTGGGGELFF
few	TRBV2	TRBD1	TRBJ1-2	TGTGCCAGCAGCCCCCGGACAGGTCAGCTTGGCTACACCTTC	CASSPRTGQLGYTF
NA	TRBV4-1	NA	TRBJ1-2	TGCGCCAGCAGCGATGCAGGGTCTAACTATGGCTACACCTTC	CASSDAGSNYGYTF
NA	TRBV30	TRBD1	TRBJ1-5	TGTGCCTGGAGTGTAGGTTCTACAGGGGCCCTGGGCTCCAATCAGCCCCAGCATTTT	CAWSVGSTGALGSNQPQHF
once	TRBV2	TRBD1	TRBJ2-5	TGTGCCAGCAGTAGGGGGCTAGAGACCCAGTACTTC	CASSRGLETQYF
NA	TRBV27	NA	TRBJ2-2	TGTGCCAGCAGGGTGGGCAGGGGATACACCGGGGAGCTGTTTTTT	CASRVGRGYTGELFF
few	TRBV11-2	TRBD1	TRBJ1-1	TGTGCCAGCAGCTTGGTCATGGGACAGCCGAACACTGAAGCTTTCTTT	CASSLVMGQPNTEAFF
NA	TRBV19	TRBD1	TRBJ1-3	TGTGCCAGTAGGGGACAGCCCTCTGGAAACACCATATATTTT	CASRGQPSGNTIYF
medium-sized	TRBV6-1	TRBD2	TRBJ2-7	TGTGCCAGCAGTGCCCCAACCTTAGCGGGGAGCTCCTACGAGCAGTACTTC	CASSAPTLAGSSYEQYF
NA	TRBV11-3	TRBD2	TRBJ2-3	TGTGCCAGCAGCTTAGGGACTAGCGGGGGCACAGATACGCAGTATTTT	CASSLGTSGGTDTQYF
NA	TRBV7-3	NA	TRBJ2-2	TGTGCCAGCAGCTTAAGGCGGGGTCCAGGCGGGGAGCTGTTTTTT	CASSLRRGPGGELFF
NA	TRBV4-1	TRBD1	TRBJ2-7	TGCGCCAGCAGCCCCAGACAGGGGAGATACGAGCAGTACTTC	CASSPRQGRYEQYF
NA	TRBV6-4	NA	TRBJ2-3	TGTGCCAGCAGTGACGGGGGCTTTAGCACAGATACGCAGTATTTT	CASSDGGFSTDTQYF
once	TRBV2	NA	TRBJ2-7	TGTGCCGGCGGACAGCCCAATACCTACGAGCAGTACTTC	CAGGQPNTYEQYF
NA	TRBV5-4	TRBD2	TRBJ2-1	TGTGCCAGCAGCTCGGGGGGAGGGGTCAATGAGCAGTTCTTC	CASSSGGGVNEQFF
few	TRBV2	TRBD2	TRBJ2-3	TGTGCCAGCAGTGAGTCGCGGGGGGGCCCGGCTGCCGCAGATACGCAGTATTTT	CASSESRGGPAAADTQYF